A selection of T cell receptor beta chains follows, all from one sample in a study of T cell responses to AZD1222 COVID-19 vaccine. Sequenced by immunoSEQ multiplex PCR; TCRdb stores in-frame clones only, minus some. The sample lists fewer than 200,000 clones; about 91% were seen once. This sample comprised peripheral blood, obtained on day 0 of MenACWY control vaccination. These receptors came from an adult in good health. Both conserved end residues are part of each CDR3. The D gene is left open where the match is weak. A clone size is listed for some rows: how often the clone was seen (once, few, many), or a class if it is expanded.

CDR3: CASTLLVGGHQGEQFF; DNA: TGTGCCAGCACCCTCCTCGTCGGGGGCCACCAAGGTGAGCAGTTCTTC; J: TRBJ2-1; V: TRBV4-2; size: NA; D: NA
CDR3: CASSIQGAAWSYTF; DNA: TGTGCCAGTAGTATACAGGGGGCGGCTTGGAGCTACACCTTC; J: TRBJ1-2; V: TRBV19; size: NA; D: TRBD1
CDR3: CASSQGTGLSGNTIYF; DNA: TGTGCCAGCAGCCAAGGGACGGGCCTCTCTGGAAACACCATATATTTT; J: TRBJ1-3; V: TRBV3-1/TRBV3-2; size: NA; D: NA
CDR3: CASSLVPGGTEAFF; DNA: TGTGCCAGCAGCTTAGTCCCAGGGGGAACTGAAGCTTTCTTT; J: TRBJ1-1; V: TRBV7-8; size: once; D: TRBD1
CDR3: CASSTGPDYEQYF; DNA: TGTGCCAGCTCAACGGGACCAGACTACGAGCAGTACTTC; J: TRBJ2-7; V: TRBV18; size: NA; D: NA
CDR3: CASSLAGRTIYF; DNA: TGTGCCAGCAGCTTGGCCGGGCGCACCATATATTTT; J: TRBJ1-3; V: TRBV5-6; size: NA; D: NA
CDR3: CASSSVFTGAANTEAFF; DNA: TGTGCCAGCAGCTCCGTATTTACAGGGGCTGCGAACACTGAAGCTTTCTTT; J: TRBJ1-1; V: TRBV7-2; size: NA; D: TRBD1
CDR3: CASSPPGQNYGYTF; DNA: TGTGCCAGTAGTCCCCCGGGGCAGAACTATGGCTACACCTTC; J: TRBJ1-2; V: TRBV19; size: NA; D: NA
CDR3: CASLEATNNEKLFF; DNA: TGTGCCAGTCTCGAGGCGACTAATAATGAAAAACTGTTTTTT; J: TRBJ1-4; V: TRBV18; size: NA; D: NA
CDR3: CASSVTTLRGRGYTF; DNA: TGTGCCAGCAGTGTGACCACCCTACGGGGCCGAGGCTACACCTTC; J: TRBJ1-2; V: TRBV2; size: NA; D: NA
CDR3: CASSLQQGSTSTEAFF; DNA: TGTGCCAGCAGCTTACAACAGGGAAGCACTAGCACTGAAGCTTTCTTT; J: TRBJ1-1; V: TRBV13; size: NA; D: NA
CDR3: CASTPLASGDTGELFF; DNA: TGCGCCAGCACCCCGTTGGCTAGCGGGGACACCGGGGAGCTGTTTTTT; J: TRBJ2-2; V: TRBV5-1; size: NA; D: TRBD2
CDR3: CASSLALSGANVLTF; DNA: TGTGCCAGCAGCTTGGCGCTCTCTGGGGCCAACGTCCTGACTTTC; J: TRBJ2-6; V: TRBV5-5; size: NA; D: NA
CDR3: CASSPGTGAEQYF; DNA: TGTGCCAGCAGCCCTGGGACAGGGGCCGAGCAGTACTTC; J: TRBJ2-7; V: TRBV11-3; size: few; D: TRBD1
CDR3: CAISSGFNQPQHF; DNA: TGTGCCATCAGCTCAGGGTTCAATCAGCCCCAGCATTTT; J: TRBJ1-5; V: TRBV10-3; size: NA; D: NA
CDR3: CASSTTYSGSRRAEQFF; DNA: TGTGCCAGTAGTACAACCTATAGCGGGTCACGACGCGCGGAGCAGTTCTTC; J: TRBJ2-1; V: TRBV19; size: NA; D: TRBD2
CDR3: CASSTDSLYGYTF; DNA: TGTGCCAGCAGTACGGACAGTCTTTATGGCTACACCTTC; J: TRBJ1-2; V: TRBV2; size: NA; D: NA
CDR3: CASSMGLAANEQFF; DNA: TGTGCCAGTAGTATGGGACTAGCGGCCAATGAGCAGTTCTTC; J: TRBJ2-1; V: TRBV19; size: NA; D: TRBD2
CDR3: CASSQGSGRATEQFF; DNA: TGTGCCAGCAGCCAAGGAAGCGGGAGGGCCACTGAGCAGTTCTTC; J: TRBJ2-1; V: TRBV3-1/TRBV3-2; size: once; D: TRBD2
CDR3: CASSRTGGNSPLHF; DNA: TGTGCCAGCAGCCGGACAGGAGGGAATTCACCCCTCCACTTT; J: TRBJ1-6; V: TRBV28; size: NA; D: TRBD1
CDR3: CASSISAGSGEQYF; DNA: TGTGCCAGTAGTATTTCAGCTGGTTCAGGCGAGCAGTACTTC; J: TRBJ2-7; V: TRBV19; size: NA; D: NA
CDR3: CASRLTSGIYNEQFF; DNA: TGTGCCAGCAGGCTTACTAGCGGGATATACAATGAGCAGTTCTTC; J: TRBJ2-1; V: TRBV6-5; size: NA; D: TRBD2
CDR3: CASVGQTDTQYF; DNA: TGTGCCAGTGTGGGTCAAACAGATACGCAGTATTTT; J: TRBJ2-3; V: TRBV19; size: NA; D: NA
CDR3: CASSVGTSGYNEQFF; DNA: TGTGCCAGCAGCGTAGGTACATCGGGTTACAATGAGCAGTTCTTC; J: TRBJ2-1; V: TRBV9; size: NA; D: NA
CDR3: CSVGETVDYGYTF; DNA: TGCAGCGTTGGGGAAACAGTGGACTATGGCTACACCTTC; J: TRBJ1-2; V: TRBV29-1; size: NA; D: NA
CDR3: CASSGGTGLGYTF; DNA: TGTGCCAGCAGCGGGGGGACAGGGCTTGGCTACACCTTC; J: TRBJ1-2; V: TRBV9; size: once; D: TRBD1
CDR3: CSALGGTPKETQYF; DNA: TGCAGCGCTCTAGGCGGGACTCCTAAAGAGACCCAGTACTTC; J: TRBJ2-5; V: TRBV29-1; size: NA; D: NA
CDR3: CASSSRGLGTEAFF; DNA: TGTGCCAGCAGCTCAAGGGGGCTCGGCACTGAAGCTTTCTTT; J: TRBJ1-1; V: TRBV11-3; size: NA; D: TRBD1
CDR3: CASRNGTGSYNEQFF; DNA: TGTGCCAGCAGAAACGGGACAGGATCGTACAATGAGCAGTTCTTC; J: TRBJ2-1; V: TRBV21-1; size: NA; D: NA
CDR3: CSVTGTGNTIYF; DNA: TGCAGCGTTACAGGGACTGGAAACACCATATATTTT; J: TRBJ1-3; V: TRBV29-1; size: NA; D: NA
CDR3: CASSRVPGQGGYGYTF; DNA: TGTGCCAGCAGCCGAGTTCCGGGACAGGGCGGCTATGGCTACACCTTC; J: TRBJ1-2; V: TRBV5-6; size: NA; D: TRBD1
CDR3: CASSEQLGGELFF; DNA: TGCGCCAGCAGTGAGCAGCTGGGTGGGGAGCTGTTTTTT; J: TRBJ2-2; V: TRBV10-1; size: NA; D: NA
CDR3: CASSRDQQETQYF; DNA: TGTGCCAGCAGCCGGGACCAACAAGAGACCCAGTACTTC; J: TRBJ2-5; V: TRBV6-4; size: NA; D: NA
CDR3: CASSSYSFRRSSPLHF; DNA: TGTGCCAGCAGCTCTTACTCGTTCCGTCGGAGTTCACCCCTCCACTTT; J: TRBJ1-6; V: TRBV7-2; size: NA; D: NA
CDR3: CASNDRGNSPLHF; DNA: TGCGCCAGCAATGACAGGGGAAATTCACCCCTCCACTTT; J: TRBJ1-6; V: TRBV23-1; size: NA; D: TRBD1
CDR3: CASSPQRGMNTEAFF; DNA: TGTGCCAGCAGTCCGCAGAGGGGTATGAACACTGAAGCTTTCTTT; J: TRBJ1-1; V: TRBV27; size: NA; D: NA
CDR3: CASSRRGRGSQPQHF; DNA: TGTGCCAGCAGCCGGAGGGGCAGGGGGAGTCAGCCCCAGCATTTT; J: TRBJ1-5; V: TRBV5-6; size: NA; D: TRBD1
CDR3: CASGSDTSGYNEQFF; DNA: TGTGCTAGTGGTTCGGATACTAGCGGATACAATGAGCAGTTCTTC; J: TRBJ2-1; V: TRBV12-5; size: NA; D: TRBD2
CDR3: CASSVGGTGPETQYF; DNA: TGTGCCAGCAGCGTAGGGGGGACAGGGCCAGAGACCCAGTACTTC; J: TRBJ2-5; V: TRBV2; size: once; D: TRBD1
CDR3: CASSPLNLGGIGSGNTIYF; DNA: TGTGCCAGCTCACCCCTCAACCTGGGGGGGATTGGCTCTGGAAACACCATATATTTT; J: TRBJ1-3; V: TRBV18; size: NA; D: NA
CDR3: CASRLGQPQHF; DNA: TGTGCCAGCAGGTTAGGTCAGCCCCAGCATTTT; J: TRBJ1-5; V: TRBV2; size: NA; D: NA
CDR3: CSVGGLAGGVTYEQYF; DNA: TGCAGCGTGGGGGGACTAGCGGGAGGCGTCACCTACGAGCAGTACTTC; J: TRBJ2-7; V: TRBV29-1; size: NA; D: TRBD2
CDR3: CASSLVKRRGNEQFF; DNA: TGTGCCAGCAGCTTAGTCAAACGGCGTGGGAATGAGCAGTTCTTC; J: TRBJ2-1; V: TRBV11-1; size: NA; D: NA
CDR3: CASSESGRARNEQFF; DNA: TGTGCCAGCAGCGAAAGCGGGAGGGCCAGGAATGAGCAGTTCTTC; J: TRBJ2-1; V: TRBV7-2; size: NA; D: TRBD2
CDR3: CASSQAVTRGEQYF; DNA: TGTGCCAGCAGTCAAGCGGTTACCCGGGGCGAGCAGTACTTC; J: TRBJ2-7; V: TRBV28; size: few; D: NA
CDR3: CASSFAGHLYGYTF; DNA: TGTGCCAGCAGCTTCGCGGGACACCTCTATGGCTACACCTTC; J: TRBJ1-2; V: TRBV7-9; size: NA; D: NA
CDR3: CASKGPGLAVGFF; DNA: TGTGCCAGCAAAGGCCCGGGACTAGCGGTAGGGTTCTTC; J: TRBJ2-1; V: TRBV6-5; size: NA; D: TRBD2
CDR3: CASSRRPPGQLVGNTEAFF; DNA: TGTGCCAGCAGTCGGCGCCCCCCGGGACAGCTAGTTGGGAACACTGAAGCTTTCTTT; J: TRBJ1-1; V: TRBV27; size: NA; D: TRBD1
CDR3: CASSPGTFSVEQFF; DNA: TGTGCCAGCAGCCCCGGGACTTTCAGCGTTGAGCAGTTCTTC; J: TRBJ2-1; V: TRBV7-3; size: NA; D: NA